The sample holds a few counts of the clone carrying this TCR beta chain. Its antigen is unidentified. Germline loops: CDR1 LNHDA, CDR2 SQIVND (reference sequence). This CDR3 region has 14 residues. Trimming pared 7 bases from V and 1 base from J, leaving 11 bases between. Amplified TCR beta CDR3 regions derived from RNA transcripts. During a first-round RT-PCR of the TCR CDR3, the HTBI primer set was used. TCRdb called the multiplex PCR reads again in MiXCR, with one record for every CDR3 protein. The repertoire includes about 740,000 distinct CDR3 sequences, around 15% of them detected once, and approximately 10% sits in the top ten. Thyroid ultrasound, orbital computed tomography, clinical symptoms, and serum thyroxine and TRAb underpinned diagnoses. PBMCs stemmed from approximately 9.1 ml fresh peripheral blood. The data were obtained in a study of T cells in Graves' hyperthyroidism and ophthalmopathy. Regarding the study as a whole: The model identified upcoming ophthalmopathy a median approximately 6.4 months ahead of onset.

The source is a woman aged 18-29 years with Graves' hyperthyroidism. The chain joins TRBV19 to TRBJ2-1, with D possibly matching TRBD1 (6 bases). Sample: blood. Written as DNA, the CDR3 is TGTGCCAGTAAGGGGGACCCGTCCTACAATGAGCAGTTCTTC. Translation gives CASKGDPSYNEQFF. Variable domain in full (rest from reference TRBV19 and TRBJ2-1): DGGITQSPKYLFRKEGQNVTLSCEQNLNHDAMYWYRQDPGQGLRLIYYSQIVNDFQKGDIAEGYSVSREKKESFPLTVTSAQKNPTAFYLCASKGDPSYNEQFFGPGTRLTVL.